This TCR beta chain was recovered during a study of a mutant IDH1 vaccine in newly diagnosed glioma. The sample holds a few counts of this clone. What it binds is not known. Data came from immunoSEQ multiplex PCR; TCRdb stores just in-frame clones and leaves some out. Here the sample spans approximately 58,000 clones, roughly four fifths being singletons. The CDR3 length is 13 residues. The V and J ends lost 6 bases and 2 bases respectively, with 10 bases between them. The germline V gene has CDR1 LGHNA and CDR2 YNFKEQ. Indicated time point: week 47, end of study. A 20-mer mutant IDH1 peptide at 300 ug was injected subcutaneously with topical imiquimod.

This sequence joins TRBV4-2 and TRBJ1-1; D not certain. This clonotype was sampled from a man younger than 40 with glioma. The sequencing here drew on PBMCs, taken from a glioma patient whose treatment included an IDH1 peptide vaccine. The CDR3 loop is CASSPRFNTEAFF. CDR3 bases: TGTGCCAGCAGTCCAAGATTTAACACTGAAGCTTTCTTT.